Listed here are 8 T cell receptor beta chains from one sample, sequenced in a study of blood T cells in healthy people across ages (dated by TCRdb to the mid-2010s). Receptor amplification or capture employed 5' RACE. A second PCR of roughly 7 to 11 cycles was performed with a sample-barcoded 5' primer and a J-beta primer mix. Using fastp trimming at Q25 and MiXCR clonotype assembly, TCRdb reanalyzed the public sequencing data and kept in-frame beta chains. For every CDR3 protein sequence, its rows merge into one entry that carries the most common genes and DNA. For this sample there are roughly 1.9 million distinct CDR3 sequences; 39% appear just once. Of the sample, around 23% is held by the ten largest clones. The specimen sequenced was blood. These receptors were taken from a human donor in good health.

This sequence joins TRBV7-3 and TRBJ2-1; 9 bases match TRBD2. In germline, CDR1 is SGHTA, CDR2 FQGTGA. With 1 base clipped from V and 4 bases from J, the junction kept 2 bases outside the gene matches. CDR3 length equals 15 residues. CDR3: CASSLKRGAYNEQFF. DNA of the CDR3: TGTGCCAGCAGCTTAAAGCGGGGGGCATACAATGAGCAGTTCTTC. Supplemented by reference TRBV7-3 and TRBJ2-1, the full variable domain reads GAGVSQTPSNKVTEKGKYVELRCDPISGHTALYWYRQSLGQGPEFLIYFQGTGAADDSGLPNDRFFAVRPEGSVSTLKIQRTERGDSAVYLCASSLKRGAYNEQFFGPGTRLTVL.

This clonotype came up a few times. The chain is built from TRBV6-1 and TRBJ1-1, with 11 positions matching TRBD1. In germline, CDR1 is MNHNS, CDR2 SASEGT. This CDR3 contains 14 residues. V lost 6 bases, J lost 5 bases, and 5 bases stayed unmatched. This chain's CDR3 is CASRRTGGYTEAFF. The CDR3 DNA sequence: TGTGCCAGCAGGCGGACAGGGGGCTATACTGAAGCTTTCTTT.

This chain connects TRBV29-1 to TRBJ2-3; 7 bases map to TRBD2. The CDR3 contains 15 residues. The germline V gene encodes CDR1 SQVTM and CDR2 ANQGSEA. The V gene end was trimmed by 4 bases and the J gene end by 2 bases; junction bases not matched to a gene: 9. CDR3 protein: CSVVAGHRSTDTQYF. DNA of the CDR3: TGCAGCGTTGTAGCGGGCCACCGCTCCACAGATACGCAGTATTTT.

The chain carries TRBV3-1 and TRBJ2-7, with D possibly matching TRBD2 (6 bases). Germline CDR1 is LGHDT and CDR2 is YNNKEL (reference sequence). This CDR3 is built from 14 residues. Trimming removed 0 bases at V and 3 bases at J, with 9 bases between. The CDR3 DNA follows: TGTGCCAGCAGCCAAGAGGGGGGTAACTACGAGCAGTACTTC. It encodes CASSQEGGNYEQYF.

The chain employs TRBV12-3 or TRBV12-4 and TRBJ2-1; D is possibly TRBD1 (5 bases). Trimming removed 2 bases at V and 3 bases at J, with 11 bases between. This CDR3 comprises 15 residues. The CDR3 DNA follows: TGTGCCAGCAGTTTAATCCAGGGTAACTACAATGAGCAGTTCTTC. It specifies CASSLIQGNYNEQFF.

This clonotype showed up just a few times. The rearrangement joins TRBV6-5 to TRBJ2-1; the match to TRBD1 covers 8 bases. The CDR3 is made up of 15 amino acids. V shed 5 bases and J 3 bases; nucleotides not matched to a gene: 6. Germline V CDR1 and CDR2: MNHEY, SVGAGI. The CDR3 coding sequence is TGTGCCAGCAGTCCCTTGGACAGGGACTACAATGAGCAGTTCTTC. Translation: CASSPLDRDYNEQFF.

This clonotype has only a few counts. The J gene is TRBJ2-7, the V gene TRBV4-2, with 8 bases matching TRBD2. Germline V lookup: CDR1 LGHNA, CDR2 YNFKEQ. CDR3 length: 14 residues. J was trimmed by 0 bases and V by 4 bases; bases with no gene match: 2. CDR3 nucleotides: TGTGCCAGCAGCCGGGCGGGGGGCTCCTACGAGCAGTACTTC. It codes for CASSRAGGSYEQYF.

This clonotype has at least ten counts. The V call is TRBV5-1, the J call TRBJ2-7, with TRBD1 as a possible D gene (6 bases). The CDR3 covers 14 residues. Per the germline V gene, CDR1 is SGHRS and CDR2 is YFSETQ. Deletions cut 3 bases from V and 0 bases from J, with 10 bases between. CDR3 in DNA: TGCGCCAGCAGCTGGTCGGACAGCTCCTACGAGCAGTACTTC. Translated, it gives CASSWSDSSYEQYF.